This T cell receptor beta chain was captured by sequencing in a study of blood T cell repertoires in COVID-19. As regards this clone: This sample also contains other DNA sequences that code for the same CDR3.

Sequencing used immunoSEQ multiplex PCR; TCRdb keeps in-frame clones, though not all of them. The sample has 95,000 to 110,000 clones, approximately 88% seen once. The V and J ends lost 6 bases and 1 base respectively, with 9 bases between them. The CDR3 covers 13 residues. Germline loops: CDR1 MNHEY, CDR2 SVGAGI. The specimen sequenced was peripheral blood. The chain carries TRBV6-5 and TRBJ1-2; perhaps TRBD1 as D (6 bases). This TCR derives from a human donor in a cohort sampled during active COVID-19. CDR3 DNA sequence: TGTGCCAGCAGCCTGGACAGTAACTATGGCTACACCTTC. Translated: CASSLDSNYGYTF.